What follows are 18 T cell receptor beta chains derived from one specimen sequenced in a study of Ad26.COV2.S vaccination and SARS-CoV-2 variants. Treatment given: roughly 20 received Ad26.COV2.S at low or high dose, single or two shots; roughly 5 received placebo; per-sample allocation not given. After the first vaccine or placebo injection, samples were drawn on day 63. This table comes from immunoSEQ multiplex PCR, and its TCRdb copy is limited to in-frame clones, with some not included. The sample lists about 470,000 clones; around 90% were seen once. Specimen: peripheral blood, collected in a trial of Ad26.COV2.S vaccine versus placebo. These receptors were taken from a person aged 18-60 years who received the Ad26.COV2.S COVID-19 vaccine or a placebo.

The chain combines TRBV19 with TRBJ2-5; 8 nucleotides align to TRBD1. Germline V gene sequence: CDR1 LNHDA, CDR2 SQIVND (reference sequence). The CDR3 has 17 residues. The V and J ends lost 5 bases and 4 bases, in that order; junction bases with no gene match: 15. The CDR3 sequence: CASSLKTTGESGETQYF. The CDR3 DNA follows: TGTGCCAGTAGTCTCAAAACGACAGGGGAGTCAGGAGAGACCCAGTACTTC.

The V and J genes are TRBV9 and TRBJ2-1; D is possibly TRBD2 (5 bases). The germline gives CDR1 SGDLS, CDR2 YYNGEE. V lost 0 bases, J lost 8 bases, and 12 bases lay in between. This CDR3 spans 14 amino acids. The CDR3 sequence is CASSVDGSDDEQFF. The CDR3 DNA reads as TGTGCCAGCAGCGTAGATGGGAGTGACGATGAGCAGTTCTTC. Full variable domain (rest looked up from reference TRBV9 and TRBJ2-1): DSGVTQTPKHLITATGQRVTLRCSPRSGDLSVYWYQQSLDQGLQFLIQYYNGEERAKGNILERFSAQQFPDLHSELNLSSLELGDSALYFCASSVDGSDDEQFFGPGTRLTVL.

The CDR3 spells CAWTGSGGYTF. CDR3 bases: TGTGCCTGGACCGGGAGCGGCGGCTACACCTTC. V gene TRBV30 combines with J gene TRBJ1-2; D remains unclear. Trimming removed 4 bases from V and 8 bases from J, with 11 bases in between. The CDR3 runs 11 residues. Germline V CDR1 and CDR2: GTSNPN, SVGIG (reference sequence).

The gene calls are TRBV6-5 and TRBJ2-2; TRBD1 aligns across 10 bases. Germline assignment: CDR1 MNHEY and CDR2 SVGAGI. With V trimmed by 6 bases and J by 6 bases, 4 bases remained unmatched. The CDR3 is made up of 14 amino acids. CDR3 in DNA: TGTGCCAGCAGGGCCGGGACAGGGGCCGGGGAGCTGTTTTTT. Translation gives CASRAGTGAGELFF.

The rearrangement uses TRBV5-4 and TRBJ1-2; 10 bases align to TRBD1. This CDR3 is built from 15 residues. Germline CDR1 SGHNT, CDR2 YYREEE (reference sequence). With 4 bases clipped from V and 5 bases from J, the junction kept 8 bases outside the gene matches. The CDR3 region is CASSRKDRGHYGYTF. CDR3 DNA sequence: TGTGCCAGCAGCCGAAAAGACAGGGGGCATTATGGCTACACCTTC.

The gene calls are TRBV6-4 and TRBJ1-5, with D maybe TRBD1 (6 bases). Trimming took off 11 bases at V and 7 bases at J, with 15 bases between the two ends. The CDR3 totals 12 residues. Germline lookup yields CDR1 MRHNA and CDR2 SNTAGT. The CDR3: CAGAGDEQPQHF. CDR3 DNA: TGTGCCGGAGCAGGGGATGAGCAGCCCCAGCATTTT.

The J gene is TRBJ1-2, the V gene TRBV2; TRBD1 is a possible D gene (5 bases). Trimming cost V 6 bases and J 3 bases, with 17 bases left between them. The length of the CDR3 is 15 residues. CDR1 SNHLY and CDR2 FYNNEI come from the germline V gene. The CDR3 DNA is TGTGCCAGCAGGGAACTCGAGGGGATCTACTATGGCTACACCTTC. Its translation: CASRELEGIYYGYTF.

The V gene is TRBV9, the J gene TRBJ1-3, with D perhaps matching TRBD1 (5 bases). This CDR3 region has 15 residues. Germline V gene lookup returns CDR1 SGDLS and CDR2 YYNGEE. Trimming cost V 4 bases and J 3 bases, with 14 bases left between them. The CDR3 protein is CASSTTGTVGNTIYF. The CDR3, as DNA: TGTGCCAGCAGCACAACCGGGACTGTTGGAAACACCATATATTTT.

The chain recombines TRBV4-2 with TRBJ2-4, with D possibly being TRBD2 (6 bases). The ends were cut back, 2 bases at V and 0 bases at J, with 14 bases in the middle. The CDR3 totals 17 residues. Per the germline V gene, CDR1 is LGHNA and CDR2 is YNFKEQ. The CDR3 nucleotides read TGTGCCAGCAGCCAATTGTTGGGCGGGGTAGCCAAAAACATTCAGTACTTC. Amino acid sequence: CASSQLLGGVAKNIQYF.

This chain uses TRBV5-1 with TRBJ2-2, with D perhaps being TRBD1 or TRBD2 (6 bases each). V lost 5 bases, J lost 0 bases, and 20 bases lay in between. Germline V gives CDR1 SGHRS, CDR2 YFSETQ. This CDR3 spans 18 amino acids. The CDR3 reads CASSFINPGGANTGELFF. In DNA form, the CDR3 reads TGCGCCAGCAGTTTTATTAATCCCGGGGGCGCGAACACCGGGGAGCTGTTTTTT.

There are a few counts of this clone. The gene calls are TRBV7-9 and TRBJ2-7, with 7 nucleotides matching TRBD2. V was clipped by 8 bases and J by 0 bases; unmatched bases: 7. This CDR3 region has 14 residues. In germline, CDR1 is SEHNR, CDR2 FQNEAQ (reference sequence). Here the CDR3 reads CASEGGSSSYEQYF. As DNA, the CDR3 is TGTGCCAGCGAAGGCGGGAGTAGCTCCTACGAGCAGTACTTC.

The V call is TRBV19, the J call TRBJ2-5; 13 nucleotides align to TRBD2. This CDR3 is 18 amino acids long. The germline CDR1 and CDR2 sequences are LNHDA and SQIVND (reference sequence). The V segment lost 5 bases and the J segment 2 bases; nucleotides outside the gene matches: 11. In DNA form, the CDR3 reads TGTGCCAGTAGTGCAGCCTCGGGACTAGCGGGATTTCAAGAGACCCAGTACTTC. Translation gives CASSAASGLAGFQETQYF.

The rearrangement uses TRBV15 and TRBJ2-1; 8 positions match TRBD2. Germline V gene sequence: CDR1 LNHNV, CDR2 YYDKDF (reference sequence). The CDR3 is 17 amino acids. V shed 5 bases, J shed 4 bases, and the junction held 13 bases outside the gene matches. CDR3 nucleotide sequence: TGTGCCACCAGCCCAAGAAGGACCGGGACTAGGTACAATGAGCAGTTCTTC. It is translated as CATSPRRTGTRYNEQFF.

The chain links TRBV7-3 to TRBJ2-1; 7 positions agree with TRBD1. CDR3 length equals 15 residues. The germline gives CDR1 SGHTA, CDR2 FQGTGA. V lost 5 bases and J lost 0; bases outside the gene matches: 4. The CDR3 reads CASSADRSSYNEQFF. CDR3 DNA sequence: TGTGCCAGCAGCGCGGACAGGAGCTCCTACAATGAGCAGTTCTTC. The variable domain in full, completed from reference TRBV7-3 and TRBJ2-1, reads GAGVSQTPSNKVTEKGKYVELRCDPISGHTALYWYRQSLGQGPEFLIYFQGTGAADDSGLPNDRFFAVRPEGSVSTLKIQRTERGDSAVYLCASSADRSSYNEQFFGPGTRLTVL.

The chain links TRBV27 to TRBJ2-3; either TRBD1 or TRBD2 may fit D (5 bases each). Germline V lookup: CDR1 MNHEY, CDR2 SMNVEV (reference sequence). The CDR3 is made up of 18 amino acids. The V end was cut by 1 base, the J end by 3 bases, with 20 bases between. The CDR3 DNA follows: TGTGCCAGCAGTTTATTTCCCCCGGGGCGCGAGATTACAGATACGCAGTATTTT. This codes for CASSLFPPGREITDTQYF.

V gene TRBV4-1 combines with J gene TRBJ1-2, with D perhaps TRBD1 (6 bases). CDR1 and CDR2 (germline): MGHRA, YSYEKL. V gave up 1 base and J gave up 4 bases, with 16 bases separating them. CDR3 length equals 16 residues. CDR3 nucleotide sequence: TGCGCCAGCAGCCAAGTCCAAGGGGGGGAGATCTATGGCTACACCTTC. The encoded protein is CASSQVQGGEIYGYTF.

The chain combines TRBV19 with TRBJ2-1, with D perhaps matching TRBD1 or TRBD2 (5 bases each). The CDR3 covers 15 residues. Trimming shortened V by 4 bases and J by 5 bases, and 15 bases separated the two germline ends. CDR1 is LNHDA, CDR2 SQIVND, per germline (reference sequence). CDR3 region: CASSTRGAFHNEQFF. The CDR3 DNA reads as TGTGCCAGTAGTACGAGAGGGGCTTTCCACAATGAGCAGTTCTTC.

The DNA of the CDR3 is TGTGCCAGCAGTTTCTGGCGGGAGGGCCTTTACAATGAGCAGTTCTTC. Protein sequence: CASSFWREGLYNEQFF. The genes are TRBV28 and TRBJ2-1; 9 nucleotides line up with TRBD2. Germline V gene sequence: CDR1 MDHEN, CDR2 SYDVKM. The CDR3 runs 16 residues. With 3 bases clipped from V and 4 bases from J, the junction kept 7 bases outside the gene matches.